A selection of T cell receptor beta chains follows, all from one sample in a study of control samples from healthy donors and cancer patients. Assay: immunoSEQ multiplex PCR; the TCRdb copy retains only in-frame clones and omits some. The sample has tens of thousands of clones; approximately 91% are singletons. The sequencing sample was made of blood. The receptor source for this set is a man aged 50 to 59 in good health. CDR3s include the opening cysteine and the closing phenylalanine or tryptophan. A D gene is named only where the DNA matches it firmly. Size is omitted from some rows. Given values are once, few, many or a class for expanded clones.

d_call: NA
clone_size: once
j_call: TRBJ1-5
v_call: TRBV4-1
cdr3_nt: TGCGCCAGCAGCCAAGATGGGCAGGAGAATCAGCCCCAGCATTTT
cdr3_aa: CASSQDGQENQPQHF

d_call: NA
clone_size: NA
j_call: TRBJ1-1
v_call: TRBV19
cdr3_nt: TGTGCCAGTAGTAGAACGCGTAACACTGAAGCTTTCTTT
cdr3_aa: CASSRTRNTEAFF

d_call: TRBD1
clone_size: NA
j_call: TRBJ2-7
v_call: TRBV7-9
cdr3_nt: TGTGCCAGCAGCCACTACAGGGGTCCGAACGAGCAGTACTTC
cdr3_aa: CASSHYRGPNEQYF

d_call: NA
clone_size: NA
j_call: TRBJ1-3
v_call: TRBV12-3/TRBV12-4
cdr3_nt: TGTGCCAGCACCCCCGGGGGGGCCATATATTTT
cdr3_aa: CASTPGGAIYF

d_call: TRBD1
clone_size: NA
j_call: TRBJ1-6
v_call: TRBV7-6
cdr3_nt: TGTGCCAGCAGCTCTCGGACAGGGTTGTTTAATTCACCCCTCCACTTT
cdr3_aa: CASSSRTGLFNSPLHF

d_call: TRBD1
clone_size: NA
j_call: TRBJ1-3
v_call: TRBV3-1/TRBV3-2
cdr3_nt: TGTGCCAGCAGCCAAGAACGGGACAGGGTTATCTTCGGCTCTGGAAACACCATATATTTT
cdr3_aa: CASSQERDRVIFGSGNTIYF

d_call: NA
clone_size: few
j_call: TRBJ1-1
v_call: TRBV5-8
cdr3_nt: TGTGCCAGCAGCCTGGAGGACAGAACACTCCCTCCCGCTTTCTTT
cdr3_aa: CASSLEDRTLPPAFF

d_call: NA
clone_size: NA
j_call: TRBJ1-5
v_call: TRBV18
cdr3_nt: TGTGCCAGCTCACTCGGGGGTCGCAATCAGCCCCAGCATTTT
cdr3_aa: CASSLGGRNQPQHF

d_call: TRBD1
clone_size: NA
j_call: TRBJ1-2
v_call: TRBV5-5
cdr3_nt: TGTGCCAGCAGCTTTCAGGGGGACTATGGCTACACCTTC
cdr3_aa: CASSFQGDYGYTF

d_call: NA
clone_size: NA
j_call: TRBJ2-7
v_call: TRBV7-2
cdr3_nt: TGTGCCAGCAGTGACTCCTACGAGCAGTACTTC
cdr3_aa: CASSDSYEQYF

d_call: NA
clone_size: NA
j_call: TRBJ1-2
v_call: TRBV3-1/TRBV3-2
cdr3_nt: TGTGCCAGCAGCCAATTTCCGTCAGATAACTATGGCTACACCTTC
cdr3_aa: CASSQFPSDNYGYTF

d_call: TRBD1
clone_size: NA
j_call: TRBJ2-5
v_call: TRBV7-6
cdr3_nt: TGTGCCAGCAGCACGAAGGACAGGGGCCAAGAGACCCAGTACTTC
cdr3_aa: CASSTKDRGQETQYF

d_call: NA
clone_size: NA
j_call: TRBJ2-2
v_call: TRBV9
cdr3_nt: TGTGCCAGCAGCGTAGCGTTAGAGGGCGGGGAGCTGTTTTTT
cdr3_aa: CASSVALEGGELFF

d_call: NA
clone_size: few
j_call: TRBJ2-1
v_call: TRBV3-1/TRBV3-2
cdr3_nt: TGTGCCAGCAGCCAAGGGCGCAGGCGCAAGAGCTCCTACAATGAGCAGTTCTTC
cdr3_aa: CASSQGRRRKSSYNEQFF

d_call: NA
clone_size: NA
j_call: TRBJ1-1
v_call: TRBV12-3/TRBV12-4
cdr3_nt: TGTGCCAGCAGGCTTGGGTGGTCTGAAGCTTTCTTT
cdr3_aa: CASRLGWSEAFF

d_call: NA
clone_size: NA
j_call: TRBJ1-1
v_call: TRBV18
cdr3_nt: TGTGCCAGCTCACCACAGACAGCGGGTGAAGCTTTCTTT
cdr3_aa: CASSPQTAGEAFF